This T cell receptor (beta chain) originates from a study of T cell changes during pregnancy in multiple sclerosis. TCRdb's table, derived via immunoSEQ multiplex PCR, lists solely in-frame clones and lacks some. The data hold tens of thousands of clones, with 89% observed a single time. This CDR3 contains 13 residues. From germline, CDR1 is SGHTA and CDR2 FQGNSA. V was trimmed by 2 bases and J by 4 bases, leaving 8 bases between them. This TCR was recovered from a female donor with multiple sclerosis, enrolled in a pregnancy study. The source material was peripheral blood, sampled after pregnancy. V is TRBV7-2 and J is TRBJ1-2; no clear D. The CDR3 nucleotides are TGTGCCAGCAGCTTATCGACTTCCTATGGCTACACCTTC. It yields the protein CASSLSTSYGYTF.